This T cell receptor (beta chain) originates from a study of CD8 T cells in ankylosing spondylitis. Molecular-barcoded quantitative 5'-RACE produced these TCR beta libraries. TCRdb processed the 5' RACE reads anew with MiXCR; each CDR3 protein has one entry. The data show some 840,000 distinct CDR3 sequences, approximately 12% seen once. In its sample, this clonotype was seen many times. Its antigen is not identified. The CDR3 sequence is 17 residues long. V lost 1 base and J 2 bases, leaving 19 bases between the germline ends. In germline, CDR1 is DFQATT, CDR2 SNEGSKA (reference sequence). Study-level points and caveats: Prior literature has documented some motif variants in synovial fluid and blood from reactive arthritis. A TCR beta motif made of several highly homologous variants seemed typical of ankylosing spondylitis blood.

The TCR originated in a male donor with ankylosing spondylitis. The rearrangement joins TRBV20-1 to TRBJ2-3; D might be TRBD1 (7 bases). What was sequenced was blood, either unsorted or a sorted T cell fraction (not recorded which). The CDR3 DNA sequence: TGCAGTGCTAGAGCACCGGGGCGGGACAGCGACACAGATACGCAGTATTTT. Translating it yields CSARAPGRDSDTDTQYF.